The 21 T cell receptor beta chains presented below share a single source sample, sequenced in a study of T cell responses to AZD1222 COVID-19 vaccine. Libraries were prepared by immunoSEQ multiplex PCR; TCRdb keeps only in-frame clonotypes and omits some of them. This table holds 100,000 to 110,000 clones, 80% to 90% found once. Sample: peripheral blood, taken on day 0 of AZD1222 vaccination. These receptors were collected from an adult in good health.

The V call is TRBV5-1, the J call TRBJ2-7; TRBD1 aligns across 10 bases. CDR3 length: 15 amino acids. Germline-derived CDR1 and CDR2 are SGHRS and YFSETQ. Losses at the gene ends were 1 base for V and 1 base for J; bases not matched to a gene: 2. The CDR3: CASSLWDRGSYEQYF. CDR3 coding DNA: TGCGCCAGCAGCTTGTGGGACAGGGGATCCTACGAGCAGTACTTC.

The chain uses TRBV12-5 and TRBJ1-1; D is uncertain. The CDR3 length is 13 residues. V lost 5 bases and J 5 bases, leaving 12 bases between the germline ends. The germline V gene encodes CDR1 LGHNT and CDR2 FRNRAP. In DNA, the CDR3 is TGTGCTAGTGGTATCAACAGCGGTACTGAAGCTTTCTTT. Translation gives CASGINSGTEAFF.

CDR3 in DNA: TGTGCCACAAACCCCTGGCCCCTTGTCGACACCGGGGAGCTGTTTTTT. Residues: CATNPWPLVDTGELFF. V gene TRBV19 combines with J gene TRBJ2-2; D not certain. Per the germline V gene, CDR1 is LNHDA and CDR2 is SQIVND (reference sequence). The CDR3 contains 16 residues. The germline V and J ends were trimmed by 10 bases and 3 bases, with 21 bases remaining between them.

The J gene is TRBJ1-1, the V gene TRBV6-5; TRBD1 matches at 7 bases. The CDR3 extends over 13 amino acids. Looked up from germline, CDR1 is MNHEY and CDR2 is SVGAGI. Unmatched junction bases numbered 11, after V lost 5 bases and J lost 11 bases. CDR3 sequence: CASSHRTGEGAFF. The CDR3 DNA reads TGTGCCAGCAGTCACCGGACAGGCGAGGGGGCTTTCTTT.

V and J are TRBV25-1 and TRBJ1-5, with D perhaps TRBD1 (5 bases). The CDR3 is 13 residues long. Germline CDR1 and CDR2: MGHDK and SYGVNS. Between the trimmed V and J ends, which lost 11 bases and 4 bases, there was a span of 15 bases. The CDR3 bases are TGTGCCGCGAGTGGGGGTAGTAATCAGCCCCAGCATTTT. Its translation: CAASGGSNQPQHF.

Only one count was recorded for this clone. The J gene is TRBJ1-5, the V gene TRBV19; D unresolved. V was shortened by 1 base and J by 7 bases, with 8 bases between the two germline ends. This CDR3 region has 13 residues. Germline-derived CDR1 and CDR2 are LNHDA and SQIVND (reference sequence). The CDR3 is CASSIGAEQPQHF. In DNA, the CDR3 is TGTGCCAGTAGTATAGGTGCGGAACAGCCCCAGCATTTT.

This clone was observed a single time. The CDR3: CASSSTGTSRYNEQFF. Written as DNA, the CDR3 is TGTGCCAGCAGTTCCACTGGGACTAGCAGATACAATGAGCAGTTCTTC. The chain employs TRBV27 and TRBJ2-1; 9 bases line up with TRBD2. The ends lost 4 bases at V and 4 bases at J; junction bases unmatched: 8. The CDR3 sequence is 16 residues long. In germline, CDR1 is MNHEY, CDR2 SMNVEV (reference sequence).

CDR3 bases: TGTGCCAGCAGTGCCGCTAGGTCTGGAAACACCATATATTTT. Its translation: CASSAARSGNTIYF. This rearrangement joins TRBV2 to TRBJ1-3; D is unresolved. The ends were cut back, 4 bases at V and 1 base at J, with 8 bases in the middle. Germline loops: CDR1 SNHLY, CDR2 FYNNEI. This CDR3 contains 14 residues.

The J gene is TRBJ1-1, the V gene TRBV4-3; D is unclear. Germline-derived CDR1 and CDR2 are LGHNA and YSLEER. Trimming shortened V by 3 bases and J by 5 bases, and 10 bases separated the two germline ends. The length of the CDR3 is 13 residues. The CDR3 spells CASSQGFGTEAFF. The CDR3 region has the DNA TGCGCCAGCAGCCAGGGTTTTGGAACTGAAGCTTTCTTT.

The genes are TRBV3-1 (or the pseudogene TRBV3-2) and TRBJ2-6, with unresolved D. Per the germline V gene, CDR1 is LGHDT and CDR2 is YNNKEL (reference sequence). The CDR3 contains 15 residues. Trimming left V 0 bases short and J 0 bases short, with 3 bases between. Here the CDR3 DNA reads TGTGCCAGCAGCCAAGACCTCTCTGGGGCCAACGTCCTGACTTTC. Residues: CASSQDLSGANVLTF.

The chain has TRBV13 and TRBJ1-6; D is uncertain. Germline V gene data show CDR1 as PRHDT and CDR2 as FYEKMQ (reference sequence). CDR3 length: 16 residues. Deletions cut 4 bases from V and 10 bases from J, with 20 bases between. DNA for the CDR3: TGTGCCAGCAGCTCTCAGCGGTTAGCGGCTCGATCACCCCTCCACTTT. Encoded protein: CASSSQRLAARSPLHF.

This chain uses TRBV27 with TRBJ1-1, with D maybe TRBD1 (6 bases). Trimming stripped 6 bases from V and 8 bases from J, with 16 bases between. Germline assignment: CDR1 MNHEY and CDR2 SMNVEV (reference sequence). The CDR3 spans 13 residues. CDR3 sequence (DNA): TGTGCCAGCAGCTATCGGGGGCGAACAGAAGCTTTCTTT. This sequence encodes CASSYRGRTEAFF.

To note about this clone: Mismatch with germline at one junction end may stem from a read error. The V call is TRBV7-2, the J call TRBJ1-5; D is undetermined. From germline, CDR1 is SGHTA and CDR2 FQGNSA. The CDR3 loop spans 16 amino acids. The CDR3 loop reads CASSLADANPNQPQHF. CDR3 in DNA: TGTGCCAGCAGCCTAGCGGATGCGAACCCAAATCAGCCCCAGCATTTT.

The genes are TRBV3-1 (or the pseudogene TRBV3-2) and TRBJ2-2; 9 bases are shared with TRBD1. CDR1 and CDR2 (germline): LGHDT, YNNKEL (reference sequence). V lost 0 bases, J lost 5 bases, and 7 bases stayed unmatched. This CDR3 contains 17 residues. CDR3: CASSQDPGQGITGELFF. In DNA form, the CDR3 reads TGTGCCAGCAGCCAAGACCCCGGACAGGGGATTACCGGGGAGCTGTTTTTT.

The genes are TRBV19 and TRBJ2-5, with 8 bases matching TRBD2. The CDR3 is made up of 13 amino acids. J lost 2 bases, V lost 8 bases, and 4 bases had no gene match. Looked up from germline, CDR1 is LNHDA and CDR2 is SQIVND (reference sequence). DNA of the CDR3: TGTGCCAGTGCTTTAGCGGGGCAAGAGACCCAGTACTTC. It is translated as CASALAGQETQYF.

This clone was picked up one time. The J gene is TRBJ2-5, the V gene TRBV6-2 or TRBV6-3, with D hard to call. V shed 6 bases and J shed 1 base, with 15 bases lying between them. The CDR3 loop spans 15 amino acids. Germline CDR1 and CDR2: MNHEY and SVGEGT. CDR3: CASSYRRRTQETQYF. In nucleotides, the CDR3 is TGTGCCAGCAGCTATCGACGACGGACCCAAGAGACCCAGTACTTC.

The chain joins TRBV6-5 to TRBJ1-2; the match to TRBD1 covers 7 bases. Germline V lookup: CDR1 MNHEY, CDR2 SVGAGI. The V gene end was trimmed by 5 bases and the J gene end by 8 bases; junction bases not matched to a gene: 5. CDR3 size: 12 residues. CDR3 region: CASSPRGTGYTF. The CDR3, as DNA: TGTGCCAGCAGTCCCAGGGGGACCGGCTACACCTTC.

The chain combines TRBV19 with TRBJ2-3; 9 bases align to TRBD1. The V and J ends lost 6 bases and 5 bases, in that order; junction bases with no gene match: 15. CDR3 length: 17 residues. CDR1 LNHDA and CDR2 SQIVND come from the germline V gene (reference sequence). The CDR3 loop reads CASSPQGTGKGGDTQYF. CDR3 sequence (DNA): TGTGCCAGTAGCCCGCAGGGGACAGGGAAAGGGGGAGATACGCAGTATTTT.

The V gene is TRBV7-9, the J gene TRBJ2-7; TRBD1 or TRBD2 may be the D gene (5 bases each). The ends were cut back, 3 bases at V and 6 bases at J, with 15 bases in the middle. CDR3 length equals 14 residues. The germline gives CDR1 SEHNR, CDR2 FQNEAQ (reference sequence). The CDR3: CASSFGSAGGEQYF. DNA for the CDR3: TGTGCCAGCAGCTTCGGCAGCGCTGGGGGCGAGCAGTACTTC.

This clone has more than one count but fewer than ten. The chain has TRBV7-9 and TRBJ2-1; 8 bases are a match to TRBD2. The CDR3 is 17 amino acids. Germline V gives CDR1 SEHNR, CDR2 FQNEAQ (reference sequence). Trimming at V came to 1 base and at J to 6 bases, leaving 11 bases not matched to a gene. CDR3 sequence (DNA): TGTGCCAGCAGCTTAGGGGTAGGCGGGAGGAGTAGCAATGAGCAGTTCTTC. Protein sequence: CASSLGVGGRSSNEQFF. Together with reference TRBV7-9 and TRBJ2-1, the CDR3 gives the full variable domain: DTGVSQNPRHKITKRGQNVTFRCDPISEHNRLYWYRQTLGQGPEFLTYFQNEAQLEKSRLLSDRFSAERPKGSFSTLEIQRTEQGDSAMYLCASSLGVGGRSSNEQFFGPGTRLTVL.

The chain employs TRBV5-1 and TRBJ2-3; no definite D call. The ends were cut back, 4 bases at V and 0 bases at J, with 15 bases in the middle. This CDR3 has 16 residues. Germline V gives CDR1 SGHRS, CDR2 YFSETQ. The CDR3 loop is CASSALMGRSTDTQYF. DNA of the CDR3: TGCGCCAGCAGCGCCCTTATGGGTCGAAGCACAGATACGCAGTATTTT. Using reference TRBV5-1 and TRBJ2-3 for the parts outside the CDR3, the full variable domain is KAGVTQTPRYLIKTRGQQVTLSCSPISGHRSVSWYQQTPGQGLQFLFEYFSETQRNKGNFPGRFSGRQFSNSRSEMNVSTLELGDSALYLCASSALMGRSTDTQYFGPGTRLTVL.